This paragraph reports one T cell receptor beta chain. The data stem from a study of T-cell reconstitution after alpha-beta-depleted transplantation in children. Preparation of the TCRbeta library was carried out with unique molecular identifiers. Each CDR3 protein is one row after TCRdb ran MiXCR on the PCR reads. The data show about 460,000 distinct CDR3 sequences, approximately 12% seen once. Trimming took 2 bases from V and 7 from J; bases not matched to a gene: 9. The V gene's germline CDR1 is SGHDT and CDR2 YYEEEE. The CDR3 totals 14 residues. This chain uses TRBV5-6 with TRBJ2-7; 7 bases map to TRBD1. The starting material was PBMCs from the stem cell graft donor, obtained from the stem cell graft. The origin of this receptor is a human donor who donated a stem cell graft to a child with combined immunodeficiency. Written as DNA, the CDR3 is TGTGCCAGCAGCTTTTCGACAGGGTACTTTGAGCAGTACTTC. It translates to CASSFSTGYFEQYF.